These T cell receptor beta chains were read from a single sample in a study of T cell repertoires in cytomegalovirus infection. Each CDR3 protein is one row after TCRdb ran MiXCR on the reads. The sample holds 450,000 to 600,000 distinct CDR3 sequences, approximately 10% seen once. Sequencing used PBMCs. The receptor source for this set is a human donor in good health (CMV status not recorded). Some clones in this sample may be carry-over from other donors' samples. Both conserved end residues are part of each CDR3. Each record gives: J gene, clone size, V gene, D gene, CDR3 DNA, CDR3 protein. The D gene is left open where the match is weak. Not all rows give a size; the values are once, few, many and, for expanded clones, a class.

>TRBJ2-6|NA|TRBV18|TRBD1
TGTGCCAGCTCACCACCGACAGGGCCAGGGGCCAACGTCCTGACTTTC
CASSPPTGPGANVLTF
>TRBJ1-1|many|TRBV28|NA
TGTGCCAGCAGTTCCCCCAGGGCTACCATGAACACTGAAGCTTTCTTT
CASSSPRATMNTEAFF
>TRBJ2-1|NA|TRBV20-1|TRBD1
TGCAGTGCTAGGGACAGGGCGAATGAGCAGTTCTTC
CSARDRANEQFF
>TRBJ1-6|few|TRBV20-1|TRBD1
TGCAGTGCTAGGACAGGGCAATCACCCCTCCACTTT
CSARTGQSPLHF
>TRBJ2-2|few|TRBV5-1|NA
TGCGCCAGCAGCTTGGTTGAACAGCTTTTGTTCGCCGGGGAGCTGTTTTTT
CASSLVEQLLFAGELFF
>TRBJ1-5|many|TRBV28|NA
TGTGCCAGCACTGGGGGGGTCCGACAGCCCCAGCATTTT
CASTGGVRQPQHF
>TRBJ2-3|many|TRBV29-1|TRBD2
TGCAGCGTTGTGGGGGGGTGGGGGGTTGTGAACACAGATACGCAGTATTTT
CSVVGGWGVVNTDTQYF
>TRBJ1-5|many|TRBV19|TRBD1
TGTGCCAGTAGTATAGGACAGGGCGTTCAGCCCCAGCATTTT
CASSIGQGVQPQHF
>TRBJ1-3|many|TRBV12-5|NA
TGTGCTAGTGGCCCGGCTGAATCCGTCGGGAACACCATATATTTT
CASGPAESVGNTIYF
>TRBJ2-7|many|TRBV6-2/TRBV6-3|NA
TGTGCCAGCAGCCGAGGAAATACAGAAATCTATCCTTACGAGCAGTACTTC
CASSRGNTEIYPYEQYF
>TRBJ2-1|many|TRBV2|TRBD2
TGTGCCAGCAGCGTTTTAGGGAGGGCTGGGAATGAGCAGTTCTTC
CASSVLGRAGNEQFF
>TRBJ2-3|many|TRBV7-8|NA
TGTGCCAGCAGCTCCAGAGGGGGTTCAGATACGCAGTATTTT
CASSSRGGSDTQYF
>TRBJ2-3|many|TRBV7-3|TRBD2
TGTGCCAGCAGCCCGGGACTATCTGGAGATACGCAGTATTTT
CASSPGLSGDTQYF
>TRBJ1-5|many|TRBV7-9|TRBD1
TGTGCCAGCAGCTATCAGGGGGGGCAGCCCCAGCATTTT
CASSYQGGQPQHF
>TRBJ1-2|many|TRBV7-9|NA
TGTGCCAGCAGCTTTTTAGGGGAAACGGAGGGCTACACCTTC
CASSFLGETEGYTF
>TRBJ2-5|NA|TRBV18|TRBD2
TGTGCCAGCTCAACACTAGCGGGTCTCCAAGAGACCCAGTACTTC
CASSTLAGLQETQYF
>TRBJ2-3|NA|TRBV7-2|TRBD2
TGTGCCCGCCGGTCCGGGACTAGCGAGAGAGATACGCAGTATTTT
CARRSGTSERDTQYF
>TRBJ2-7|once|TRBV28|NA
TGTGCCAGCAGTTTAGGTGGGGGGACAGACTACGAGCAGTACTTC
CASSLGGGTDYEQYF
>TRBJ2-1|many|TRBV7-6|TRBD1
TGTGCCAGCAGCTCCGGACAGGGGATTTACAATGAGCAGTTCTTC
CASSSGQGIYNEQFF
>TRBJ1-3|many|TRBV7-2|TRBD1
TGTGCCAGCAGCTGGGGACAGAGCTCTGGAAACACCATATATTTT
CASSWGQSSGNTIYF
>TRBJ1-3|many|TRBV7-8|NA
TGTGCCAGCAGCACTCCCTGGGGGAGTAGGTCTGGAAACACCATATATTTT
CASSTPWGSRSGNTIYF
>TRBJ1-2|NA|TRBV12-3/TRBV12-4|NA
TGTGCCACCCTAACCTCGGGGAGAGGCTACACCTTC
CATLTSGRGYTF
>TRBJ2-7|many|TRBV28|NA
TGTGCCAGCAGGCCCTGGGGCCTGGGGGCGGCAGACTTAAACTACGAGCAGTACTTC
CASRPWGLGAADLNYEQYF
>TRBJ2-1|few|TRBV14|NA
TGTGCCAGCGGAGCGGAATACTACAATGAGCAGTTCTTC
CASGAEYYNEQFF
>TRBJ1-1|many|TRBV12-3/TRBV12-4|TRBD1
TGTGCCAGCAGCCCTTGGACAGGCGCAAGGGACACTGAAGCTTTCTTT
CASSPWTGARDTEAFF
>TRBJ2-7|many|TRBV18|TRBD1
TGTGCCAGCTCACCTCAGGGACAGGGGAGAAACGAGCAGTACTTC
CASSPQGQGRNEQYF
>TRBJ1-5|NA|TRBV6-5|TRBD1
TGTGCCAGCAAACCGGGACAGGGCTTTCAGCCCCAGCATTTT
CASKPGQGFQPQHF
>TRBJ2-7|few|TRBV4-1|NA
TGCGCCAGCAGCCATAGGGGTGCCGCCTACGAGCAGTACTTC
CASSHRGAAYEQYF
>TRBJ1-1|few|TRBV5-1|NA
TGCGCCAGCAGCTTATTGGAGGTCGGCACTGAAGCTTTCTTT
CASSLLEVGTEAFF
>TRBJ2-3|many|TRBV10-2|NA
TGCGCCAGCAGGGAGGACAGACTCGTTTTAGATACGCAGTATTTT
CASREDRLVLDTQYF
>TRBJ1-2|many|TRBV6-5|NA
TGTGCCACCACCTCGGGGGGGTTTAACTATGGCTACACCTTC
CATTSGGFNYGYTF
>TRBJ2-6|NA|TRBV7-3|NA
TGTGCCAGCAGCCCTCAAACAGGGTCGTCTGGGGCCAACGTCCTGACTTTC
CASSPQTGSSGANVLTF
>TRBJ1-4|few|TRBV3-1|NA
TGTGCCAGCAGCTCCAGGGGCAAAAGGGAAAAACTGTTTTTT
CASSSRGKREKLFF
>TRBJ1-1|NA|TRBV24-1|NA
TGTGCCACCAGTGACTCAGGGGCCGTGAACACTGAAGCTTTCTTT
CATSDSGAVNTEAFF
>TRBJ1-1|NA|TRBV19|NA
TGTGCCAGTATCGATGGCGGGGGTGGGAGGCCTGAAGCTTTCTTT
CASIDGGGGRPEAFF
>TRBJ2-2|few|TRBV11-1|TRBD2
TGTGCCAGCACCGCCCGCGGGAGTGCCAACACCGGGGAGCTGTTTTTT
CASTARGSANTGELFF
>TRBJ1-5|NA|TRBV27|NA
TGTGCCAGCAGTTTATATCCAGCATATCAGCCCCAGCATTTT
CASSLYPAYQPQHF
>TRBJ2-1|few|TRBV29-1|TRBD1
TGCAGCGCTGAACAGGGGATGAAATACAATGAGCAGTTCTTC
CSAEQGMKYNEQFF
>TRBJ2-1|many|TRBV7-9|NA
TGTGCCAGCAGCTTAGTAGGGCTAGCGCTTGAGCAGTTCTTC
CASSLVGLALEQFF
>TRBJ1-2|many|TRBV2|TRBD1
TGTGCCAGCAGCTCAGGGGGCGACTATGGCTACACCTTC
CASSSGGDYGYTF
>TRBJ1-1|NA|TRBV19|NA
TGTGCCAGTAGTATTCAGCCAGGGTACACTGAAGCTTTCTTT
CASSIQPGYTEAFF
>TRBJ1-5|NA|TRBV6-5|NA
TGTGCCAGCAGTTACACGGAAAATCAGCCCCAGCATTTT
CASSYTENQPQHF
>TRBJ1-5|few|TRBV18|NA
TGTGCCAGCTCAAACGGAGGAGATAATCAGCCCCAGCATTTT
CASSNGGDNQPQHF
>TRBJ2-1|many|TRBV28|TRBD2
TGTGCCAGCAGTTTAGCGGGAGTGGTGCATGAGCAGTTCTTC
CASSLAGVVHEQFF
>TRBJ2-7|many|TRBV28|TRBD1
TGTGCCACCCGCCGAGGGTCGACAGGGAAATACGAGCAGTACTTC
CATRRGSTGKYEQYF
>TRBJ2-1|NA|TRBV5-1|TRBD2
TGCGCCAGCAGCCTGGGAAGCGGGAGGAATGAGCAGTTCTTC
CASSLGSGRNEQFF
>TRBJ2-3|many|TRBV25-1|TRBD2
TGTGCCAGCAGCGGACTAGCGGGAGATCTTCGGGGAGATACGCAGTATTTT
CASSGLAGDLRGDTQYF
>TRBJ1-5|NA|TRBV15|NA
TGTGCCACCAGCAGAGATCTTGCTCTTACAGCCGATAGCAATCAGCCCCAGCATTTT
CATSRDLALTADSNQPQHF
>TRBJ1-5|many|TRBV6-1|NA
TGTGCCAGCAGGCGGGCTTATAGCAATCAGCCCCAGCATTTT
CASRRAYSNQPQHF
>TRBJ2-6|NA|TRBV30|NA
TGTGCCTGGAGTGTACGGGTTGGGGCCAACGTCCTGACTTTC
CAWSVRVGANVLTF
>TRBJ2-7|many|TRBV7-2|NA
TGTGCCAGCAGCTTGGGACAATTCTACGAGCAGTACTTC
CASSLGQFYEQYF
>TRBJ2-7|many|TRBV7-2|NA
TGTGCCAGCAGCTTAGGGCCAAATCCTACCTACGAGCAGTACTTC
CASSLGPNPTYEQYF
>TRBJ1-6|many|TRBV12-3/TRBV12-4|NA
TGTGCCAGCAGTTTGGAGACAGGCTACGTCGATAATTCACCCCTCCACTTT
CASSLETGYVDNSPLHF
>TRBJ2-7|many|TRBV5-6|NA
TGTGCCAGCAGCTTGGTAATGGACTACGAGCAGTACTTC
CASSLVMDYEQYF
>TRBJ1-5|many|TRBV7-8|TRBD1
TGTGCCAGCAGCCCAGACAGGGTGATTAGCAATCAGCCCCAGCATTTT
CASSPDRVISNQPQHF
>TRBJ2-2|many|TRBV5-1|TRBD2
TGCGCCAGCAGCTCCGGGACTAGCGATCGCGGGGAGCTGTTTTTT
CASSSGTSDRGELFF
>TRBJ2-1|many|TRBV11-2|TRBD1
TGTGCCAGCAGCTCGCAAAGACAGGGGGCATCCTACAATGAGCAGTTCTTC
CASSSQRQGASYNEQFF